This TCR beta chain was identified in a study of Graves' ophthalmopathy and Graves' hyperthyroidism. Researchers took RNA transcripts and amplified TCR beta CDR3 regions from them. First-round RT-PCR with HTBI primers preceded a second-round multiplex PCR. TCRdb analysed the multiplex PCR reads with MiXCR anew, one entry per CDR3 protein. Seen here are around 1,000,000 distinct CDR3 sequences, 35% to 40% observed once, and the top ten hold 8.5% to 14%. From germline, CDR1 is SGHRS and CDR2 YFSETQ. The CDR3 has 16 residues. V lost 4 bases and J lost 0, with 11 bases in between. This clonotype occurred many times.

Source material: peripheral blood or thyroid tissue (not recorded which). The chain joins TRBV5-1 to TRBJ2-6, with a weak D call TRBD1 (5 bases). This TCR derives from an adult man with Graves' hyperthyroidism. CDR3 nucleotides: TGCGCCAGCAGCCCCCAGGGAAACTCTGGGGCCAACGTCCTGACTTTC. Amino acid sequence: CASSPQGNSGANVLTF.